This T cell receptor (beta chain) was captured in a study of CD8+ T cells in alopecia areata. About the research overall: Administration of oral tofacitinib to treated patients was at 5 to 10 mg twice daily. Regarding the study as a whole: Scalp specimens additionally yield sequences from normal skin's resident alphabeta T cells. Scalp clonality and expanded CD8+ clones among the top 100 showed significant decreases with tofacitinib.

Regarding treatment: oral pan-JAK inhibitor, 5-10 mg twice daily. In its sample, this clone was seen a few times. Its antigen remains unknown. Sequencing used cDNA as its template, made by extracting RNA and reverse transcribing it. Only in-frame clones appear in the TCRdb table, and some are missing; sequencing was by immunoSEQ multiplex PCR. This sample has about 180,000 clones, with 51% found just once. The V end lost 4 bases, the J end lost 0 bases, and 12 bases lay between the germline ends. This CDR3 is 16 amino acids long. Germline lookup yields CDR1 MRHNA and CDR2 SNTAGT. The rearrangement uses TRBV6-4 and TRBJ2-2; D perhaps matches TRBD1 (5 bases). Material: CD8+ T cells sorted from blood, obtained at week 52, from a patient treated with tofacitinib. This receptor was taken from a human donor with alopecia areata. The CDR3, as DNA: TGTGCCAGCAGTGCCTCGACAGAAACGAACACCGGGGAGCTGTTTTTT. Protein sequence: CASSASTETNTGELFF.